This record looks at one T cell receptor beta chain sequence and its context. Its matching antigen is unknown. MiXCR, run by TCRdb on the RT-PCR reads, gives a single entry per CDR3 protein. The sample yields around 500,000 distinct CDR3 sequences, approximately 11% seen once. This sample was included in a study of response to subunit inactivated influenza vaccine. The study, taken as a whole, reports: Each seasonal influenza vaccination, the authors suggested, recruits few new T cells.

The CDR3 runs to 18 residues. Trimming pared 3 bases from V and 0 bases from J, leaving 21 bases between. The germline V gene encodes CDR1 DFQATT and CDR2 SNEGSKA (reference sequence). This clonotype was obtained from a man in his forties or fifties who received an inactivated influenza vaccine. V gene TRBV20-1 combines with J gene TRBJ2-1; D possibly corresponds to TRBD2 (5 bases). The sequencing used PBMCs from blood, collected 45 days after vaccination. The CDR3 DNA sequence: TGCAGTGCTAGTTATTCCGGGAAGGCCGAAAGCTCCTACAATGAGCAGTTCTTC. The encoded protein is CSASYSGKAESSYNEQFF.